This TCR beta chain came from a study of early T cells in non-severe SARS-CoV-2 infection. Whole-study results and caveats: VDJdb-based annotation leaned toward anti-spike CD8 responses and missed private and CD4 specificities.

CDR1 SQVTM and CDR2 ANQGSEA come from the germline V gene. The CDR3 totals 14 residues. V lost 0 bases and J lost 1, with 9 bases in between. With respect to this clonotype: The antigen remains undetermined.

Individually, cDNA molecules had unique molecular identifiers attached to them. TCRdb recomputed calls from the 5' RACE reads with MiXCR, one row per CDR3 protein. The table shows roughly 53,000 distinct CDR3 sequences, with roughly 9% occurring only once. The sample comprised whole blood. V gene TRBV29-1 combines with J gene TRBJ1-1, with D unclear. The TCR was taken from an adult who was a healthcare worker with PCR-confirmed SARS-CoV-2 infection or an uninfected control (not recorded which). CDR3 in DNA: TGCAGCGTTGAAGATCTAGGTTCGAACACTGAAGCTTTCTTT. The encoded protein is CSVEDLGSNTEAFF.